These 4 T cell receptor beta chains were sequenced from one sample in a study of blood T cell repertoires in COVID-19. Some clones are missing from TCRdb's copy, which holds only in-frame ones; the method was immunoSEQ multiplex PCR. Of 250,000 to 300,000 clones detected, 86% appear once; the ten largest clones hold approximately 4%. The sample consisted of peripheral blood. Receptors were obtained from a man between 18 and 35 years old with active or convalescent COVID-19.

The V and J genes are TRBV21-1 and TRBJ2-7; the table's TRBD2 call for D was not verified on the DNA. TRBV21-1 corresponds to a pseudogene. CDR3 length equals 14 residues. CDR3 region: CASTPSGRIYEQYF. CDR3 DNA: TGTGCCAGCACCCCTAGCGGGAGAATCTACGAGCAGTACTTC.

V and J are TRBV19 and TRBJ1-2, with 7 positions matching TRBD1. Germline CDR1 is LNHDA and CDR2 is SQIVND (reference sequence). Germline trimming cut 9 bases from V and 6 bases from J; bases unmatched to any gene: 10. The CDR3 runs to 13 residues. CDR3 sequence reads: CASTGESLHGYTF. CDR3 DNA: TGTGCCAGCACAGGGGAGAGCTTACATGGCTACACCTTC. The full variable domain, with the rest looked up from reference TRBV19 and TRBJ1-2, is DGGITQSPKYLFRKEGQNVTLSCEQNLNHDAMYWYRQDPGQGLRLIYYSQIVNDFQKGDIAEGYSVSREKKESFPLTVTSAQKNPTAFYLCASTGESLHGYTFGSGTRLTVV.

The V gene is TRBV7-9, the J gene TRBJ2-5; D may be TRBD1 (5 bases). Trimming left V 6 bases short and J 10 bases short, with 18 bases between. The CDR3 totals 13 residues. The germline V gene has CDR1 SEHNR and CDR2 FQNEAQ (reference sequence). This chain's CDR3 is CASSPTGQPGQYF. CDR3 nucleotides: TGTGCCAGCAGTCCCACCGGACAACCAGGCCAGTACTTC.

The chain recombines TRBV10-1 with TRBJ2-7; D is uncertain. CDR1 is WNHNN, CDR2 SYGVQD, per germline (reference sequence). The CDR3 is made up of 12 amino acids. The V end was cut by 0 bases, the J end by 6 bases, with 6 bases between. The CDR3 spells CASSESGFEQYF. CDR3 DNA: TGCGCCAGCAGTGAGTCCGGGTTCGAGCAGTACTTC.